Here is one TCR beta chain with its context. Its cognate antigen has yet to be identified. Sequencing used a NextSeq 550. The Human TCR Profiling Kit (MiLaboratory) was used to prepare UMI-labeled 5' RACE TRB cDNA libraries. The full amount of extracted RNA was used for cDNA synthesis, and the full amount of resulting cDNA was used for PCR amplification. Libraries were prepared in parallel with an identical number of PCR cycles. The paper's data handling went like this. With a requirement of at least two reads per UMI, MIGEC and MiXCR extracted about 57,000 +/- 9,900 unique UMI-labeled TRB cDNA molecules per library. On average, each library contained roughly 40,000 +/- 10,000 functional in-frame TRB CDR3 nucleotide clonotypes without stop codons. Diversity metrics, including normalized Shannon-Wiener and Chao1, were computed in VDJtools after downsampling to 5000 UMI-labeled TRB molecules per sample. For the central five CDR3 residues, VDJtools calculated physicochemical properties weighted by clonotype size, namely interaction energy, strength, volume and Kidera factor 4. After reprocessing by TCRdb, each CDR3 protein sequence is one entry, and no DNA is given. For this entry, the V and J calls and clone size follow TCRdb and not the study's own pipeline. This sample's table lists 130,000 or so distinct CDR3 sequences. The ten largest clones represent 0.4% to 0.5% of the sample.

The CDR3 measures 11 amino acids from cysteine to phenylalanine. The protein alone is recorded here. The germline V gene (reference sequence) supplies CDR1 SEHNR and CDR2 FQNEAQ. The data stem from a study of CXCR3-negative and CXCR3-positive naive CD8 T cells (dated by TCRdb to about 2019). Describing the broader study: Some 130 million TRB reads were obtained in total, roughly 1.5 +/- 0.3 million reads per library. The diversity and physicochemical repertoire analyses included 11 donors pooled from two independent experiments. TRBV-TRBJ cluster analysis included naive subsets from five or six donors and memory cells from 3 donors. Findings and caveats that apply to the study as a whole: TRB CDR3s from CXCR3-positive naive cells showed higher hydrophobicity (lower Kidera factor 4), lower energy, and higher strength and volume indices than CXCR3-negative naive cells. Because surface CD5, which is linked to self-reactivity in mice, was comparable between the naive subsets, TCR interaction strength was also inferred from TRB CDR3 physicochemical properties. CXCR3 expression partially decreased after cryopreservation, so most assays used freshly isolated PBMCs. Naive CXCR3-negative and CXCR3-positive cells from the same donor showed similar TRBV-TRBJ usage, whereas memory cells showed distinct patterns. Both naive subsets had comparably high repertoire diversity, while memory CD8+ T cells had much lower repertoire diversity.

Each CD8+ T cell subset was flow-sorted in triplicate, with over 250,000 cells per subset placed directly into RLT lysis buffer. Naive CD8+ T cells were defined stringently as CD45RO-CCR7+CD27+CD95- to exclude memory contaminants. Peripheral blood mononuclear cells were isolated from buffy coats by standard density gradient centrifugation. A FACSAria III was used to flow-sort naive CXCR3-negative and CXCR3-positive CD8+ T cells. An RNeasy Mini Kit was used to extract total RNA from the sorted cells. The sample was naive CXCR3+ CD8+ T cells from blood. The sample's cell subset or site, from its label and the paper: CD45RO-CCR7+CD27+CD95- naive CD8+ T cells expressing CXCR3 (TNR3+). The source of this sequence is a human donor in good health. Some clones in this sample may be carry-over from other donors' samples. The chain couples TRBV7-9 to TRBJ2-1. The CDR3 region has the sequence CASSFTVEQFF.